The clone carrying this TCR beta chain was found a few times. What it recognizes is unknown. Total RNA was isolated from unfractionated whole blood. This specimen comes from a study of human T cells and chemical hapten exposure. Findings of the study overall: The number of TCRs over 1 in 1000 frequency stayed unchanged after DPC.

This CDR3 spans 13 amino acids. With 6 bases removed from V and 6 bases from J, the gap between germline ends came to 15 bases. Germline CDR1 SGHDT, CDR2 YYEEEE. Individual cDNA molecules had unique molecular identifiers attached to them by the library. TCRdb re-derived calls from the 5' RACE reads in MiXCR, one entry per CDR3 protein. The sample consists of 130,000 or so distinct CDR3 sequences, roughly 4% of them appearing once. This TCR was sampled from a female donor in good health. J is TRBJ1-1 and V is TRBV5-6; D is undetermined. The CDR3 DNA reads TGTGCCAGCATCAAACTCCAGGAATCTGAAGCTTTCTTT. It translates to CASIKLQESEAFF.